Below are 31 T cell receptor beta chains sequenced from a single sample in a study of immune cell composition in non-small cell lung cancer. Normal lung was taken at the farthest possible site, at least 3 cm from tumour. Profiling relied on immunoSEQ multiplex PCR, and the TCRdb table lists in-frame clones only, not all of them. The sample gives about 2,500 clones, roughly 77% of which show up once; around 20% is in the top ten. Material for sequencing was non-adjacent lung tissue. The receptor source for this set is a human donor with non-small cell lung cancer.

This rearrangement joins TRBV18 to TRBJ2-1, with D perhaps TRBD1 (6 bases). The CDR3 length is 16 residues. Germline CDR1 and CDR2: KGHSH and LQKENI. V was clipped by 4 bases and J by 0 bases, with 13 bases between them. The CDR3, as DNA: TGTGCCAGCTCACTTTCAAGGGGGAGCTCCTACAATGAGCAGTTCTTC. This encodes CASSLSRGSSYNEQFF.

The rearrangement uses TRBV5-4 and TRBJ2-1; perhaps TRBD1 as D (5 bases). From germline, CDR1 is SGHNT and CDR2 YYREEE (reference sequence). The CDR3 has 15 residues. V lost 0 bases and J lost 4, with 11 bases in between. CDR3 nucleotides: TGTGCCAGCAGCTTGGGAGGACAAGGATACAATGAGCAGTTCTTC. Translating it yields CASSLGGQGYNEQFF.

The CDR3 reads CSVHRGYEQYF. The CDR3 DNA is TGCAGCGTCCACAGGGGTTATGAGCAGTACTTC. The rearrangement links TRBV29-1 to TRBJ2-7; 7 bases match TRBD1. The CDR3 has 11 amino acids. V shed 6 bases, J shed 7 bases, and the junction held 6 bases outside the gene matches. CDR1 is SQVTM and CDR2 is ANQGSEA in the germline V gene.

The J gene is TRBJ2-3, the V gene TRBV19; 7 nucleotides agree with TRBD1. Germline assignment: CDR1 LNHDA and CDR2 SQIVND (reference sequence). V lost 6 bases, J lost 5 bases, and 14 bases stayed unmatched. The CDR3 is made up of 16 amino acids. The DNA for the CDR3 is TGTGCCAGTAGCCAGAGGGACAGATTATCCGGAGATACGCAGTATTTT. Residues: CASSQRDRLSGDTQYF.

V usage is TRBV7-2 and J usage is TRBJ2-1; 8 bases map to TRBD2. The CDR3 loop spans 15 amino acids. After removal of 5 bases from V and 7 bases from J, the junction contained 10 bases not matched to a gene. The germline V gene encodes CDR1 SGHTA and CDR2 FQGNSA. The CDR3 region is CASSKTGGDLNEQFF. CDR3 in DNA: TGTGCCAGCAGCAAAACCGGGGGGGACCTGAATGAGCAGTTCTTC.

The DNA for the CDR3 is TGCGCCAGCAGCCAAGATTCACTCTCCCTCTCAACTAATGAAAAACTGTTTTTT. Translated: CASSQDSLSLSTNEKLFF. This rearrangement joins TRBV4-1 to TRBJ1-4; D gene ambiguous. Trimming pared 0 bases from V and 0 bases from J, leaving 14 bases between. Germline CDR1 MGHRA, CDR2 YSYEKL. The CDR3 has 18 amino acids.

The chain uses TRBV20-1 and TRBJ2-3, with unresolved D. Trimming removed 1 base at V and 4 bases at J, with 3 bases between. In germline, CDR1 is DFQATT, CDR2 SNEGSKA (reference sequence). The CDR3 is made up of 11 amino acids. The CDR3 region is CSARAADTQYF. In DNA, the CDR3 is TGCAGTGCTAGAGCTGCAGATACGCAGTATTTT.

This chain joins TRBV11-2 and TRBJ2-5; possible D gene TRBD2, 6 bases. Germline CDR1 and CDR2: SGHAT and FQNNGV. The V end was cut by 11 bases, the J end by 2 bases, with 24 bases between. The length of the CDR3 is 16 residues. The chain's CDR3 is CAGSGDWASLQETQYF. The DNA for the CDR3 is TGTGCCGGTTCGGGAGATTGGGCCAGTCTTCAAGAGACCCAGTACTTC.

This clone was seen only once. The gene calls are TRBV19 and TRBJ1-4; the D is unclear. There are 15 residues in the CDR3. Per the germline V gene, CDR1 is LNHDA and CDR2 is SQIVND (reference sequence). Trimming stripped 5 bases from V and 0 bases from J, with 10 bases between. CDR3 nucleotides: TGTGCCAGTAGTCCACAGATTGCAACTAATGAAAAACTGTTTTTT. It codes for CASSPQIATNEKLFF.

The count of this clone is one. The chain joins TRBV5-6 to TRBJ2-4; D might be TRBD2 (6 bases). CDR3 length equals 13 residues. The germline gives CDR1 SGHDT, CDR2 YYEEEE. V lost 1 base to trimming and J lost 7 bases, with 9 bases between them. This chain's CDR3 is CASSLFGGNIQYF. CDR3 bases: TGTGCCAGCAGCTTGTTTGGGGGGAACATTCAGTACTTC.

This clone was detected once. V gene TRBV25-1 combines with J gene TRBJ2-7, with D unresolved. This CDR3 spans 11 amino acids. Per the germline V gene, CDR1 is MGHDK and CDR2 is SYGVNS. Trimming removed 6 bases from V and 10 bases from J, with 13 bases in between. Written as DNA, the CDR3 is TGTGCCAGCAGCCAGTCCCTCGTCCAGTACTTC. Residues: CASSQSLVQYF.

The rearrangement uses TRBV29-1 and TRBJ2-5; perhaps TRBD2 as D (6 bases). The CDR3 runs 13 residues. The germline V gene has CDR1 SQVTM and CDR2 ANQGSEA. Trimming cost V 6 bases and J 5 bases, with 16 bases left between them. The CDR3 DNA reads TGCAGCGTCCGATCGAGGGGAGGTGAGACCCAGTACTTC. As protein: CSVRSRGGETQYF.

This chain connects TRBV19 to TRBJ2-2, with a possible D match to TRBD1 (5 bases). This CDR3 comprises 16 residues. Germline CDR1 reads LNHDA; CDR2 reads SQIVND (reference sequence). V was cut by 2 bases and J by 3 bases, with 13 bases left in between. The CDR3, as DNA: TGTGCCAGTAGTATACCGGCAGGGCTGGACACCGGGGAGCTGTTTTTT. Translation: CASSIPAGLDTGELFF.

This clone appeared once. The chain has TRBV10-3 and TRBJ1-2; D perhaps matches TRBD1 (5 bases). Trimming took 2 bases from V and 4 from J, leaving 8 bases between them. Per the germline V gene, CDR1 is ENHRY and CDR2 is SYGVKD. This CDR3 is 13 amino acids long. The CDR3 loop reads CAISEGQGYGYTF. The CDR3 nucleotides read TGTGCCATCAGTGAGGGTCAGGGCTATGGCTACACCTTC.

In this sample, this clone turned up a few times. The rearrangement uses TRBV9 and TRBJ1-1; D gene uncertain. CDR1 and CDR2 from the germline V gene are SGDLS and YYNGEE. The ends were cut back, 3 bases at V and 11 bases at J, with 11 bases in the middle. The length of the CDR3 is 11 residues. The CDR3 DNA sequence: TGTGCCAGCAGCGGAACAGCTGGGGCTTTCTTT. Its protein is CASSGTAGAFF.

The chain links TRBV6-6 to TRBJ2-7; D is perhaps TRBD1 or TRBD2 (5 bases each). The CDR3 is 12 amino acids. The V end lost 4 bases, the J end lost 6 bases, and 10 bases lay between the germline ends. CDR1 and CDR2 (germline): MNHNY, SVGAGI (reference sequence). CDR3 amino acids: CASSSSGSEQYF. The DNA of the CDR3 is TGTGCCAGCAGTTCCTCAGGGAGCGAGCAGTACTTC.

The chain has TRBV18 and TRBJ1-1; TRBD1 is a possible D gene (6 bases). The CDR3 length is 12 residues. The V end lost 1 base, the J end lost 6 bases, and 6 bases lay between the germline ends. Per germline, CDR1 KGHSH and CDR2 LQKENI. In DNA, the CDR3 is TGTGCCAGCTCACCACGACAGGCTGAAGCTTTCTTT. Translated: CASSPRQAEAFF. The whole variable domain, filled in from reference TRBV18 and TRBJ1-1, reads NAGVMQNPRHLVRRRGQEARLRCSPMKGHSHVYWYRQLPEEGLKFMVYLQKENIIDESGMPKERFSAEFPKEGPSILRIQQVVRGDSAAYFCASSPRQAEAFFGQGTRLTVV.

Here the CDR3 reads CASSVEGIHTGELFF. In DNA form, the CDR3 reads TGTGCCAGCAGTGTGGAGGGGATACACACCGGGGAGCTGTTTTTT. This sequence joins TRBV2 and TRBJ2-2, with a possible D match to TRBD2 (6 bases). The CDR3 totals 15 residues. Germline CDR1 SNHLY, CDR2 FYNNEI. Trimming pared 4 bases from V and 3 bases from J, leaving 12 bases between.

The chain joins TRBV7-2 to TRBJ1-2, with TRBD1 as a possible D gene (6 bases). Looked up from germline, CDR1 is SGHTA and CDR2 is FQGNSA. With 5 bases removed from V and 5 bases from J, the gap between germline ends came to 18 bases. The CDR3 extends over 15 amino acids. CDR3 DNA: TGTGCCAGCAGCGCCGCCGGCACAGGGAAGTATGGCTACACCTTC. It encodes CASSAAGTGKYGYTF. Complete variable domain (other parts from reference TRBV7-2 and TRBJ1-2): GAGVSQSPSNKVTEKGKDVELRCDPISGHTALYWYRQSLGQGLEFLIYFQGNSAPDKSGLPSDRFSAERTGGSVSTLTIQRTQQEDSAVYLCASSAAGTGKYGYTFGSGTRLTVV.

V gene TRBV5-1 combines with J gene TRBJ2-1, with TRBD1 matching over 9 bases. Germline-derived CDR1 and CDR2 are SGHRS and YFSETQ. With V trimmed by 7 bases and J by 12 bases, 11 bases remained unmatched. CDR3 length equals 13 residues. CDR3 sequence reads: CASGTGIDSRQFF. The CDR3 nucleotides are TGCGCCAGCGGGACAGGGATCGACAGCCGGCAGTTCTTC.

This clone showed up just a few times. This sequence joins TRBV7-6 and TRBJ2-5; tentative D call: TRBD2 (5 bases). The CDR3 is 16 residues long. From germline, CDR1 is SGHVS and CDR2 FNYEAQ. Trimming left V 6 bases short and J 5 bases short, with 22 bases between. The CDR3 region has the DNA TGTGCCAGCAGGGAATTCGGAGGCACTAGAGGGGAGACCCAGTACTTC. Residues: CASREFGGTRGETQYF.

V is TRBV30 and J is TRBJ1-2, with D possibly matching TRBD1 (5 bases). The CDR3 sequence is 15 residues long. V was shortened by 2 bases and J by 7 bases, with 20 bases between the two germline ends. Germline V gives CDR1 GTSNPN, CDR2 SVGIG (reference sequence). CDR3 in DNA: TGTGCCTGGAGTCCGACAGCCAGCGCTTCGGGTGGCTACACCTTC. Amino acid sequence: CAWSPTASASGGYTF.

The CDR3 protein is CAIRRGQGGNYTF. For the CDR3, the DNA is TGTGCCATCAGACGCGGACAGGGGGGAAACTACACCTTC. This sequence joins TRBV10-3 and TRBJ1-2; 10 bases align to TRBD1. The V gene's germline CDR1 is ENHRY and CDR2 SYGVKD. The V and J ends lost 6 bases and 10 bases, in that order; junction bases with no gene match: 8. The CDR3 has 13 amino acids.

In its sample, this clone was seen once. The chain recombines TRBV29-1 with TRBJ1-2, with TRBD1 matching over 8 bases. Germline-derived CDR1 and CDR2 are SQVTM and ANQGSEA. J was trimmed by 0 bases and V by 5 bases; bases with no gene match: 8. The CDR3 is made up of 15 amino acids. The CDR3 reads CSVPRQGASNYGYTF. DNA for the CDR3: TGCAGCGTTCCGAGGCAGGGGGCCTCTAACTATGGCTACACCTTC.

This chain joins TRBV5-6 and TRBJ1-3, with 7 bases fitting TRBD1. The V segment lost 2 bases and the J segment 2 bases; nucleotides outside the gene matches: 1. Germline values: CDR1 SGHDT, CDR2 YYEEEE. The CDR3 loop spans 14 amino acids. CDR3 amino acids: CASSFTGAGNTIYF. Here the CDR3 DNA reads TGTGCCAGCAGCTTCACAGGGGCTGGAAACACCATATATTTT.

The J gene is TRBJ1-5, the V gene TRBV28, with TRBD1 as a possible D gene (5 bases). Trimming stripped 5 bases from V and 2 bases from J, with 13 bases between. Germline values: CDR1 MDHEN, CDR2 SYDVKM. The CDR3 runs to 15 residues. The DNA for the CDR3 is TGTGCCAGCAGTGTGACGGGGGGAGGCAATCAGCCCCAGCATTTT. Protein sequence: CASSVTGGGNQPQHF.

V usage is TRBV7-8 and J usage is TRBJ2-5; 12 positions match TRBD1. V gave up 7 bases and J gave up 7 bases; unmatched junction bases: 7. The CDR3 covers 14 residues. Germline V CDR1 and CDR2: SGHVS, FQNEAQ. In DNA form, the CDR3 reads TGTGCCAGCACCGGGACAGGGGGCGCGGGGACCCAGTACTTC. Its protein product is CASTGTGGAGTQYF.

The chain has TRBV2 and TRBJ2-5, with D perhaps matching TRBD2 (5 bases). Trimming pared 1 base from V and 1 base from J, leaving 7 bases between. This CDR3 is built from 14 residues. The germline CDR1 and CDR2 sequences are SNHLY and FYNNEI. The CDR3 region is CASSEDGVQETQYF. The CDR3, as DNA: TGTGCCAGCAGTGAAGACGGGGTCCAAGAGACCCAGTACTTC.

The CDR3 reads CSVEDTGFYGYTF. The CDR3 DNA follows: TGCAGCGTTGAAGATACAGGTTTCTATGGCTACACCTTC. The chain is built from TRBV29-1 and TRBJ1-2; D possibly corresponds to TRBD1 (5 bases). CDR3 size: 13 residues. V was trimmed by 0 bases and J by 4 bases, leaving 9 bases between them. Germline CDR1 and CDR2: SQVTM and ANQGSEA.

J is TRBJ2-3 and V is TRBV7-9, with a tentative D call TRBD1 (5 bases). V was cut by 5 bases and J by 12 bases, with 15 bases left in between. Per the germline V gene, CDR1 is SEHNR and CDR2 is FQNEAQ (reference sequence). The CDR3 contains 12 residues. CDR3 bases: TGTGCCAGCAGCCTCAGACAGTATGAACAGTATTTT. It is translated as CASSLRQYEQYF. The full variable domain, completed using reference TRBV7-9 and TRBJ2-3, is DTGVSQNPRHKITKRGQNVTFRCDPISEHNRLYWYRQTLGQGPEFLTYFQNEAQLEKSRLLSDRFSAERPKGSFSTLEIQRTEQGDSAMYLCASSLRQYEQYFGPGTRLTVL.

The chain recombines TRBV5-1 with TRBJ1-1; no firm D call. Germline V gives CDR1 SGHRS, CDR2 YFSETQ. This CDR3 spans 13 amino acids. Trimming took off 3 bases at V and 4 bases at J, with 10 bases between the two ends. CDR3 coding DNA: TGCGCCAGCAGCTACAGTTCCCCCACTGAAGCTTTCTTT. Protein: CASSYSSPTEAFF.